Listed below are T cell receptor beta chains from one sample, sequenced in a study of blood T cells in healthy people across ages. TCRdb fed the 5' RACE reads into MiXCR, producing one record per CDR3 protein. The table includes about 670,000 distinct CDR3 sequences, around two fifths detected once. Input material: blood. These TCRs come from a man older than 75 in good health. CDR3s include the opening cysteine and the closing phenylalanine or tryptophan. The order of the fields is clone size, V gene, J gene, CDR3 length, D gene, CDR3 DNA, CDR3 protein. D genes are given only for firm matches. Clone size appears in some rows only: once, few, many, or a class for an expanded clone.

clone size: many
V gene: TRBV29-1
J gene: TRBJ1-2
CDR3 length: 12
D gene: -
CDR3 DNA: TGCAGCGTTGGCACAACCAACTATGGCTACACCTTC
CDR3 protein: CSVGTTNYGYTF

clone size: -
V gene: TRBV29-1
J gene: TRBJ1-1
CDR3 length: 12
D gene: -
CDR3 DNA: TGCAGCGTTGAGGGCTCGGCGGCTGAAGCTTTCTTT
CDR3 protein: CSVEGSAAEAFF

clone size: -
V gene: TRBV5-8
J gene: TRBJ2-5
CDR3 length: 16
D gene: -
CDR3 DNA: TGTGCCAGCAGCTCGAGGAGGAGGGGCCCCCAAGAGACCCAGTACTTC
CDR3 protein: CASSSRRRGPQETQYF

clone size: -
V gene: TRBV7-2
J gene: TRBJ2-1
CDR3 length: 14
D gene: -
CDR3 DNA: TGTGCCAGCAGCGGTACATCAAGCGACAATGAGCAGTTCTTC
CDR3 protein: CASSGTSSDNEQFF

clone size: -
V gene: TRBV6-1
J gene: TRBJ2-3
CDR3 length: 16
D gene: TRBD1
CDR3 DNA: TGTGCCAGCAGTGAAAGCGGACAGGGGGCACGGGATACGCAGTATTTT
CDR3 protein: CASSESGQGARDTQYF

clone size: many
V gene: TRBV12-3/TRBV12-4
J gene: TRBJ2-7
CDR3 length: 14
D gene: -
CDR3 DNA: TGTGCCAGCAGTTTAGCGTCCCGAACCCACGAGCAGTACTTC
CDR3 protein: CASSLASRTHEQYF

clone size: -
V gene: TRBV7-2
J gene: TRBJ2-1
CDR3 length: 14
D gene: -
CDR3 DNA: TGTGCCGGAACCGGGGCTAGCGGAAAGGGGGGGCAGTTCTTC
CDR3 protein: CAGTGASGKGGQFF

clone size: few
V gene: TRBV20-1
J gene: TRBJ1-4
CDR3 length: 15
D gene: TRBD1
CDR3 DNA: TGCAGTGCTCCCGGACAGGGGGCGCGAATTGAAAAACTGTTTTTT
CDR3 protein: CSAPGQGARIEKLFF

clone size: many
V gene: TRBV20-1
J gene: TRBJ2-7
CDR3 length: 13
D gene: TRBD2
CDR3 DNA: TGCAGCGCGAGGACTAGCGGGAGCTACGAGCAGTACTTC
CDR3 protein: CSARTSGSYEQYF

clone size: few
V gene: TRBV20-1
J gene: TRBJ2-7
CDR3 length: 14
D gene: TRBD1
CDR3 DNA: TGCAGCAAAGCCGGCGGGACAGGGGTTTACGAGCAGTACTTC
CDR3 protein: CSKAGGTGVYEQYF

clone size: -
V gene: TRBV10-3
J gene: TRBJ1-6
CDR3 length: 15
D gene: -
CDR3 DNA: TGTGCCATCAGCTTTCAGGACAGCTATAATTCACCCCTCCACTTT
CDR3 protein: CAISFQDSYNSPLHF

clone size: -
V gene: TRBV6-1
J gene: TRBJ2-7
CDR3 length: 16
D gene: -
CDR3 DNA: TGTGCCAGCAGTGCAAGAAACAGGGCCCTCTCCTACGAGCAGTACTTC
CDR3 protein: CASSARNRALSYEQYF

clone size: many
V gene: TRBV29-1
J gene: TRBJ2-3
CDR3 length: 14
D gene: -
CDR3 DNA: TGCAGCGGGCTGCGGAGAGGTGCTACAGATACGCAGTATTTT
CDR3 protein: CSGLRRGATDTQYF

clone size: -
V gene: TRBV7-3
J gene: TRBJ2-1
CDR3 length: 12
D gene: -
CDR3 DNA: TGTGCCAGCAGCTTAGGGGCCAATGAGCAGTTCTTC
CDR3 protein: CASSLGANEQFF

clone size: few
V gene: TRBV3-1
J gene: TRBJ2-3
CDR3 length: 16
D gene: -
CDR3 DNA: TGTGCCAGCAGCCAAAGAGGGGCGCGGGGCACAGATACGCAGTATTTT
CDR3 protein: CASSQRGARGTDTQYF

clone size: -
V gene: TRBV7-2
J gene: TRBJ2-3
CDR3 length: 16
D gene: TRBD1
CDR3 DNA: TGTGCCAGCAGCCATTTCGGACAGGCCAGCACAGATACGCAGTATTTT
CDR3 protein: CASSHFGQASTDTQYF

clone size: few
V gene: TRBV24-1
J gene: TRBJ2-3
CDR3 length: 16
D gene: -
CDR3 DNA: TGTGCCACCAGTGACCCGCGACAGGCACGGGCAGATACGCAGTATTTT
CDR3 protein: CATSDPRQARADTQYF

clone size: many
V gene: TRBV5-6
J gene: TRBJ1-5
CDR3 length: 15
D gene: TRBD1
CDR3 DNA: TGTGCCAGCAGCCTACGACAGGGCGGCAATCAGCCCCAGCATTTT
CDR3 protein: CASSLRQGGNQPQHF

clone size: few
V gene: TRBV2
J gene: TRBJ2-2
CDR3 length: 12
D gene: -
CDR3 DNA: TGTGCCAGCAGTATTTTCACCGGGGAGCTGTTTTTT
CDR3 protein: CASSIFTGELFF

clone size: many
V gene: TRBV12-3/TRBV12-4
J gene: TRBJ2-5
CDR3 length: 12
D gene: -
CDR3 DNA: TGTGCCAGCAGCCCAAATCGGGGGACCCAGTACTTC
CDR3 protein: CASSPNRGTQYF

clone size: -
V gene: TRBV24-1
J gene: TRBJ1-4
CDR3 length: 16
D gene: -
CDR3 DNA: TGTGCCACCAGTGATCCAGACTCCGGAGGGAATGAAAAACTGTTTTTT
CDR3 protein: CATSDPDSGGNEKLFF

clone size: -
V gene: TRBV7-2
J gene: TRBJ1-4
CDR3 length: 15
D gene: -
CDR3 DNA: TGTGCCGGCAGGCAACGTGGGCCAACTAATGAAAAACTGTTTTTT
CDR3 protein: CAGRQRGPTNEKLFF

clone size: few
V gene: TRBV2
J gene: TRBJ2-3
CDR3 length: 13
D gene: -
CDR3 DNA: TGTGCCAGCAGGAAGGACTACACAGATACGCAGTATTTT
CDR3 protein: CASRKDYTDTQYF

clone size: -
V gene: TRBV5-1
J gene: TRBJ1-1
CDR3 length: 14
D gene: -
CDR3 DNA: TGCGCCAGCAGCCTTTCCGGAACAGCCCATGAAGCTTTCTTT
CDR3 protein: CASSLSGTAHEAFF

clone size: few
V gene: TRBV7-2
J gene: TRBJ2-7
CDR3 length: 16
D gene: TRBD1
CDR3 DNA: TGTGCCAGCAGCTTAGCTTCCCAGGGGGCTGGGTACGAGCAGTACTTC
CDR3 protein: CASSLASQGAGYEQYF

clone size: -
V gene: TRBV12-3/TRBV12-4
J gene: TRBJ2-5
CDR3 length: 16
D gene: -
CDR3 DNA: TGTGCCAGCAGTTTGGGTGGGGGGTGGTCCTACAATGAGCAGTACTTC
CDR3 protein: CASSLGGGWSYNEQYF

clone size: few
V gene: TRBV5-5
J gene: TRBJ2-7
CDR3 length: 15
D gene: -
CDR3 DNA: TGTGCCAGCAGCTTGGAGTTAACAGGGTTCCACGAGCAGTACTTC
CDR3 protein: CASSLELTGFHEQYF

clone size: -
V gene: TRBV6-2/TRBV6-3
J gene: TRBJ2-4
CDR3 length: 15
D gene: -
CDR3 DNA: TGTGCCAGCAGTTACGGGGGGACGGGGAAAAACATTCAGTACTTC
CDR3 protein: CASSYGGTGKNIQYF

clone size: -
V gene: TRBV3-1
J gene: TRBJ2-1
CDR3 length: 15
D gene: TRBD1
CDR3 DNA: TGTGCCAGCAGCCCCCGGGACAGGGCTATTCGGGAGCAGTTCTTC
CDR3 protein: CASSPRDRAIREQFF

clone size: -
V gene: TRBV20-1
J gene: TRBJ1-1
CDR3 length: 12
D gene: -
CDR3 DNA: TGCAGTGCCCAGACTCCCCCGGGGGAAGCTTTCTTT
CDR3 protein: CSAQTPPGEAFF

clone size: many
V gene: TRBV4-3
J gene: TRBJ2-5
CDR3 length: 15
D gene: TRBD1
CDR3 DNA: TGCGCCAGCAGTCGGACAGGTCAGCCGCAAGAGACCCAGTACTTC
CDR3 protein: CASSRTGQPQETQYF

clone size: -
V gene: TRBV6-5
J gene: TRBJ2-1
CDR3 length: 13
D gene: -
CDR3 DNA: TGTGCCAGCAGTTACCTCCAGGGCGAAGAGCAGTTCTTC
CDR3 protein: CASSYLQGEEQFF

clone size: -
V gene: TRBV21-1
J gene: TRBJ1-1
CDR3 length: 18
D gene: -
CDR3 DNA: TGTGCCAGCAGCAAAGGGAGGCGTGAGGCCGGCCATAGGACTGAAGCTTTCTTT
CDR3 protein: CASSKGRREAGHRTEAFF

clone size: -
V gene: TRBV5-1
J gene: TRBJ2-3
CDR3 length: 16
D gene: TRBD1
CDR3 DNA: TGCGCCAGCAGCCCCCGGATGGACAGGAGCACAGATACGCAGTATTTT
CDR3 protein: CASSPRMDRSTDTQYF

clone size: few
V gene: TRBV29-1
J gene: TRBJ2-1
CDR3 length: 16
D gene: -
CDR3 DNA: TGCAGCGTCACATCCGGTAGTTGGGCCTCCTACAATGAGCAGTTCTTC
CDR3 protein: CSVTSGSWASYNEQFF

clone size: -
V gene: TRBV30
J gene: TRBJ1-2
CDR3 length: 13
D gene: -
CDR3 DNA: TGTGCCTGGAGCAAAGGGGGGGACTATGGCTACACCTTC
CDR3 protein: CAWSKGGDYGYTF

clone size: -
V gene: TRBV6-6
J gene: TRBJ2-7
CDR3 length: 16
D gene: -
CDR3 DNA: TGTGCCAGCAGTTACGGTGACGGGCAACCTCGGTGGGAGCAGTACTTC
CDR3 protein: CASSYGDGQPRWEQYF

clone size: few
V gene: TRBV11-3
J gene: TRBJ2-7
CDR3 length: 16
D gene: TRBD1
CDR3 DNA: TGTGCCAGCAGCAAATCCCCCGGGACAGGGTCCTACGAGCAGTACTTC
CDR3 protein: CASSKSPGTGSYEQYF

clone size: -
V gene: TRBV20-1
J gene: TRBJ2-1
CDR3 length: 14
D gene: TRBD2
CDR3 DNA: TGCAGTGCTAGGACGCTAGCGGGAGAGTATGAGCAGTTCTTC
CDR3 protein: CSARTLAGEYEQFF

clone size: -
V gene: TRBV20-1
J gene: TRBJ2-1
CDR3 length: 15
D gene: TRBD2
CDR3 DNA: TGCAGTGCTAGAGAGAGCGGGAAGGCCTACAATGAGCAGTTCTTC
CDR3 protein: CSARESGKAYNEQFF

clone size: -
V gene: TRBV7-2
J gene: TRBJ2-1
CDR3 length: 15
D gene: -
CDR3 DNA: TGTGCCAGCAGCTTAGCGGGACTGGGTTTGGGGGAGCAGTTCTTC
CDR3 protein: CASSLAGLGLGEQFF

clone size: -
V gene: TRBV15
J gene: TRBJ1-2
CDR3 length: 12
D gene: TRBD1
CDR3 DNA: TGTGCCACCAGGCTAGGACAGGGACACTACACCTTC
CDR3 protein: CATRLGQGHYTF

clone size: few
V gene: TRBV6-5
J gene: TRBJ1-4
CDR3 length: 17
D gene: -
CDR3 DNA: TGTGCCAGCAGTTACTCAGCCGTCCACAACTCTAATGAAAAACTGTTTTTT
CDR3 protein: CASSYSAVHNSNEKLFF

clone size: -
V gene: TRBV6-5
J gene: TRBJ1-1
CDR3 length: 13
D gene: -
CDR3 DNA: TGTGCCAGCAGTTTACCAGGGCGCACTGAAGCTTTCTTT
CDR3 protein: CASSLPGRTEAFF

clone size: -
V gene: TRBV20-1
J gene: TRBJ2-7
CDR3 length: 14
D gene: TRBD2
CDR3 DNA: TGCAGTGCTAGGGGACTAGCGGGGGACAATGAGCAGTACTTC
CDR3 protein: CSARGLAGDNEQYF

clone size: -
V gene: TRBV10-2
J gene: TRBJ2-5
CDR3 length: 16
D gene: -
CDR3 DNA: TGCGCCAGCAGTGAAGGGGGGAGGGGGTTGGGAGAGACCCAGTACTTC
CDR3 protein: CASSEGGRGLGETQYF

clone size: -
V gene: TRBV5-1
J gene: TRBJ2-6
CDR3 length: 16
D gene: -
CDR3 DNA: TGCGCCAGCAGCCCCCCAGCGGACTCTGGGGCCAACGTCCTGACTTTC
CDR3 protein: CASSPPADSGANVLTF

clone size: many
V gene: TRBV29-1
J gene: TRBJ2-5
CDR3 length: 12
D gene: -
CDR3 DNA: TGCAGCGTTGTTAAGGGTCAAGAGACCCAGTACTTC
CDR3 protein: CSVVKGQETQYF

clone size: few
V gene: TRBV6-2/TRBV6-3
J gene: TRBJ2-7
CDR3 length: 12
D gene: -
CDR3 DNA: TGTGCCAGCAGTACCAGTGCCTACGAGCAGTACTTC
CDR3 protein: CASSTSAYEQYF

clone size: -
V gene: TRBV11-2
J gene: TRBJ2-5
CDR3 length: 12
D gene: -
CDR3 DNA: TGTGCCAGCAGCTTGCAGAACAATGAGCAGTACTTC
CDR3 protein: CASSLQNNEQYF

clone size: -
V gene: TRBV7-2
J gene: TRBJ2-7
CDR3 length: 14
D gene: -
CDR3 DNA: TGTGCCAGCAGCCCCCGTTGGGCTTCTTACGAGCAGTACTTC
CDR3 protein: CASSPRWASYEQYF